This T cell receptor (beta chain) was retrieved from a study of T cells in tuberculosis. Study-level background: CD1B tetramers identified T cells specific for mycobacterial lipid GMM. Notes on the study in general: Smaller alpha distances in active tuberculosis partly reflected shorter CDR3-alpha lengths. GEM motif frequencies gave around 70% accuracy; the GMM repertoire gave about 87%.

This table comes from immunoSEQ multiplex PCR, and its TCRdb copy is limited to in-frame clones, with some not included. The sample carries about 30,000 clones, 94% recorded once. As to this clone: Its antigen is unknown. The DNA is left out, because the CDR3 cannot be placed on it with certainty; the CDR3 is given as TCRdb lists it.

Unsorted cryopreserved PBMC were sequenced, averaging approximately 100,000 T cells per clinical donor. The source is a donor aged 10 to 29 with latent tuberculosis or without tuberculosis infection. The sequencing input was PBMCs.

CDR3 region: CASSFSGVAGGTF. The chain recombines TRBV2 with TRBJ2-6; the DNA was not compared with TRBD2, the D call given in the table. Germline assignment: CDR1 SNHLY and CDR2 FYNNEI. The CDR3 region is 13 residues in length, termini included.